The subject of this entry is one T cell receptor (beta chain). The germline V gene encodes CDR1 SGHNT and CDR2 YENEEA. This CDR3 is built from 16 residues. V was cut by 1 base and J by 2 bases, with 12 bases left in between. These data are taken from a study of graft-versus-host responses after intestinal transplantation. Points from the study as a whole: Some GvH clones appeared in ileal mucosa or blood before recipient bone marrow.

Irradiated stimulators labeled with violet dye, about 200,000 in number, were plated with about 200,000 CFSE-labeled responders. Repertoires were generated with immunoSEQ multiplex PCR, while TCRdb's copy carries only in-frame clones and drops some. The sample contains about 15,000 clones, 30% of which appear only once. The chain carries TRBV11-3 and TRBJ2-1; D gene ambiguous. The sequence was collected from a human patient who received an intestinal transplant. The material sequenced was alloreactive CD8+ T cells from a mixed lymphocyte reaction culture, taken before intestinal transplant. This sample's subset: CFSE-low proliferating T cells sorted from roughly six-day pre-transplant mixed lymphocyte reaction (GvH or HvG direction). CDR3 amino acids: CASSLGASLTYNEQFF. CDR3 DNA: TGTGCCAGCAGCTTAGGGGCTAGTTTAACCTACAATGAGCAGTTCTTC.